This entry lists 18 T cell receptor delta chains sequenced from one sample in a study of γδ T cells in repeated Plasmodium falciparum infection (dated by TCRdb to the early 2020s). For bulk TCR repertoire analysis, Vgamma9/Vdelta2+ and Vdelta2-negative gammadelta T cell populations were isolated by flow sorting from peripheral blood mononuclear cells. The receptor library was made with multiplex PCR. Sequencing was carried out with an Illumina MiSeq. TCRdb reprocessed the public reads with the caller CATT; rows with the same DNA were merged afterwards. The table for this sample lists over 55,000 delta-chain clones; around 1.7% of them were counted only once. Clones ranked in the top ten supply 15% of the sample. Sequencing was done on a sample of gamma-delta T cells from blood. These receptors all stem from a pool of human donors (malaria-infected and uninfected, not separated).

This clone was seen ten or more times. This DNA's translation and the protein TCRdb lists, from a much larger clone, do not match at residue 7, likely due to a read error; the protein shown is translated from the DNA. This chain uses TRDV1 with TRDJ1; TRDD3 agrees at 12 bases. TCRdb supplies no J gene; here it was assigned by aligning the nucleotide sequence to germline. Germline trimming cut 4 bases from V and 0 bases from J; bases unmatched to any gene: 15. Germline CDR1 and CDR2: TSWWSYY and QGS. The CDR3 has 20 amino acids. The CDR3 reads CALGVRAGGYVLQNTDKLIF. For the CDR3, the DNA is TGTGCTCTTGGGGTCAGGGCTGGGGGATACGTACTCCAAAACACCGATAAACTCATCTTT.

This clone was observed a handful of times. A far larger clone lies a single base away; this is likely a read error. At the DNA level, this CDR3 is encoded by other sequences in the same sample as well. V gene TRDV1 combines with J gene TRDJ1, with 7 bases that match TRDD3. Germline V CDR1 and CDR2: TSWWSYY, QGS. The CDR3 is made up of 19 amino acids. In DNA form, the CDR3 reads TGTGCTCTTGGGGGGGGCGTCCTCAGGATACGCTCGTACACCGACAAACTCATCTTT. Translation gives CALGGGVLRIRSYTDKLIF.

This clone has more than one count but fewer than ten. A far larger clone differs by one base, so this is likely a read error. The same CDR3 is also encoded by other DNA sequences in this sample. The chain employs TRDV1 and TRDJ1; TRDD3 agrees at 11 bases. TCRdb lists no J gene, so it was determined here by aligning the DNA to germline. This CDR3 has 21 amino acids. The trim removed 1 base at V and 2 bases at J, leaving 18 bases unmatched. In germline, CDR1 is TSWWSYY, CDR2 QGS. The CDR3 sequence: CALGEQLVGWGIQGGTDKLIF. The CDR3 bases are TGTGCTCTTGGGGAACAACTTGTCGGCTGGGGGATACAGGGTGGTACCGATAAACTCATCTTT.

Details on this clone: A read error is likely here: a far larger clone is one base away. Other nucleotide sequences in the sample specify the same CDR3. The chain recombines TRDV1 with TRDJ3; possibly TRDD2 for D (6 bases). Germline V lookup: CDR1 TSWWSYY, CDR2 QGS. Trimming stripped 0 bases from V and 4 bases from J, with 31 bases between. CDR3 length equals 24 residues. The CDR3 loop is CALGELGSSRLLQPFLWDTRQMFF. In DNA form, the CDR3 reads TGTGCTCTTGGGGAACTAGGTTCCTCCAGGTTACTGCAACCTTTCCTATGGGACACCCGACAGATGTTTTTC.

This clone was seen only a few times. TCRdb lists the protein of a much larger clone for this DNA, which differs at residue 19, so this is likely a read error; the protein given here is translated from the DNA itself. A V gene of TRDV1 was called, but no J gene was assigned; the table's D call of TRDD3 was not tested on the DNA. The germline V gene has CDR1 TSWWSYY and CDR2 QGS. This CDR3 is 21 amino acids long. The CDR3, as DNA: TGTGCTCTTGGGTCCCCTCCAGGGAAATACGGTTCTGGGGCCGACACCGATAAACACATCTTT. This sequence encodes CALGSPPGKYGSGADTDKHIF.

This clone came up a few times. The TCRdb protein, from a much larger clone, departs from this DNA's translation at residue 15, likely by read error; the protein shown derives from the DNA. The CDR3 DNA sequence: TGTGCCTTTATACCCCGACACTGGGGGAGCGAAGAGGATAAACCCATCTTT. The encoded protein is CAFIPRHWGSEEDKPIF. No J gene was called, and the V gene is TRDV3; the DNA was not compared with TRDD3, the D call given in the table. Germline V gives CDR1 TVYSNPD, CDR2 GDNSRS (reference sequence). This CDR3 is built from 17 residues.

This clone was seen a handful of times. This likely stems from a read error, as it lies one base from a far larger clone. The same CDR3 is also encoded by other DNA sequences in this sample. This chain connects TRDV1 to TRDJ1; TRDD3 matches 8 bases. This CDR3 comprises 21 residues. CDR1 is TSWWSYY and CDR2 is QGS in the germline V gene. CDR3 sequence reads: CALGEVRIRVRLGGDTYKLIF. The CDR3 DNA sequence: TGTGCTCTTGGGGAAGTCCGGATCCGGGTAAGACTGGGGGGCGACACCTATAAACTCATCTTT.

Points on this clone: TCRdb assigns this DNA the protein of a much larger clone, which departs from its translation at residue 5; this likely reflects a read error, and the protein shown comes from translating the DNA. The V call is TRDV1, the J call TRDJ1; 12 positions match TRDD3. The J gene, not given by TCRdb, was assigned here from a germline match of the nucleotide sequence. The CDR3 is 26 amino acids. The V and J ends lost 4 bases and 3 bases, in that order; junction bases with no gene match: 36. From germline, CDR1 is TSWWSYY and CDR2 QGS. CDR3 in amino acids: CALGGPGAFLQYWGIPPPTKADKLIF. The DNA of the CDR3 is TGTGCTCTTGGGGGGCCTGGCGCCTTCCTTCAGTACTGGGGGATACCCCCCCCTACGAAAGCCGATAAACTCATCTTT.

At least ten counts were recorded for this clone. The protein TCRdb gives is from a much larger clone and does not agree with this DNA's translation at residue 5, likely a read error; the protein shown here comes from the DNA. This chain uses TRDV1 with TRDJ1; the D is unclear. Deletions cut 4 bases from V and 2 bases from J, with 26 bases between. The CDR3 covers 19 residues. CDR1 TSWWSYY and CDR2 QGS come from the germline V gene. The CDR3 DNA reads as TGTGCTCTTGGGGGACTAGAGTCGTCCCGGTCCTTTATTACCGATAAACTCATCTTT. Translating gives CALGGLESSRSFITDKLIF.

This clone occurred a few times. The protein held in TCRdb is that of a much larger clone and does not match this DNA's translation at residue 17, likely because of a read error; the protein shown is translated from the DNA. The J gene was not called, though the V gene is TRDV1; TRDD3 reflects the table's D call only, with no check against the DNA. The CDR3 spans 19 residues. The germline CDR1 and CDR2 sequences are TSWWSYY and QGS. This chain's CDR3 is CALGETRNWGIRGTDKRIF. The CDR3 DNA reads as TGTGCTCTTGGGGAAACCCGAAACTGGGGGATACGCGGCACCGATAAACGCATCTTT.

In its sample, this clone was seen many times. TCRdb records a much larger clone's protein for this DNA, with a difference at residue 10 that likely arises from a read error; the protein given is the translation of the DNA. DNA for the CDR3: TGTGCTCTTTGGGGTGACCGCATACCCAGTACTGGGGATGGGGGGCGTACCGATAAACTCATCTTT. Its protein product is CALWGDRIPSTGDGGRTDKLIF. The genes are TRDV1 and TRDJ1, with 7 bases aligning to TRDD3. CDR1 TSWWSYY and CDR2 QGS come from the germline V gene. The junction had 32 bases not matched to a gene; V was cut back by 8 bases and J by 2 bases. This CDR3 region has 22 residues.

This clone was seen ten or more times. This may arise from a read error, as a much more abundant clone is one base away. Other nucleotide sequences from this sample produce the same CDR3. This chain uses TRDV1 with TRDJ1; D uncertain. The length of the CDR3 is 29 residues. Germline assignment: CDR1 TSWWSYY and CDR2 QGS. V was clipped by 3 bases and J by 3 bases, with 56 bases between them. Here the CDR3 reads CALGELGPLESGTETPSAPAVRYSDKLIF. The CDR3 bases are TGTGCTCTTGGGGAGCTAGGCCCCCTTGAGAGTGGAACCGAAACGCCCAGTGCCCCCGCCGTCCGATATTCCGATAAACTCATCTTT.

This clone was recorded at least ten times. One base separates it from a far larger clone, so it is likely a read error. Additional DNA sequences in this sample encode the identical CDR3. The J gene is TRDJ1, the V gene TRDV1; 9 positions agree with TRDD3. The V gene's germline CDR1 is TSWWSYY and CDR2 QGS. This CDR3 spans 20 amino acids. The CDR3 spells CALGEGAPLRPGDTVDKLIF. The DNA of the CDR3 is TGTGCTCTTGGGGAAGGAGCGCCTTTACGTCCGGGGGATACAGTCGATAAGCTCATCTTT.

In this sample, this clone turned up a few times. The protein in TCRdb stems from a much larger clone and differs at residue 13 from this DNA's translation, likely a read error; here the protein is translated from the DNA. The chain joins TRDV1 to TRDJ1, with 9 bases aligning to TRDD3. TCRdb records no J gene; here it was assigned by comparing the DNA to germline. The V gene end was trimmed by 2 bases and the J gene end by 4 bases; junction bases not matched to a gene: 23. CDR3 length equals 21 residues. Germline assignment: CDR1 TSWWSYY and CDR2 QGS. The CDR3 DNA reads TGTGCTCTTGGGGAAGAAGTTCCGTACTGGGGGAGGCCGCGAAACGTCGATAAACTCATCTTT. This encodes CALGEEVPYWGRPRNVDKLIF.

This clone was counted between two and nine times. TCRdb's protein, taken from a much larger clone, differs from this DNA's translation at residue 7, likely owing to a read error; the protein displayed comes from the DNA. The chain links TRDV1 to TRDJ1; TRDD3 might be the D (5 bases). No J segment appears in TCRdb, so it was assigned here by matching the sequence to germline. Germline V CDR1 and CDR2: TSWWSYY, QGS. This CDR3 is 21 amino acids long. V was clipped by 5 bases and J by 0 bases, with 31 bases between them. CDR3 coding DNA: TGTGCTCTTGGGACCTCCACTCAACTCACGGGGACTCTCAGGTACACCGATAAACTCATCTTT. This codes for CALGTSTQLTGTLRYTDKLIF.

As concerns this clone: The TCRdb protein, from a much larger clone, departs from this DNA's translation at residue 20, likely by read error; the protein shown derives from the DNA. This rearrangement joins TRDV1 to TRDJ1, with D perhaps being TRDD1 or TRDD3 (6 bases each). This CDR3 comprises 21 residues. Germline V gene sequence: CDR1 TSWWSYY, CDR2 QGS. The CDR3 coding sequence is TGTGCTCTTGGGTCCCCTCCAGGGAAATACGGTTCTGGGGCCGACACCGATAAACTCACTTTT. This codes for CALGSPPGKYGSGADTDKLTF.

This clone came up many times. A read error likely explains this, since a far larger clone differs by one base. Other nucleotide sequences from this sample produce the same CDR3. The chain joins TRDV1 to TRDJ1, with 9 nucleotides matching TRDD3. With 2 bases clipped from V and 4 bases from J, the junction kept 20 bases outside the gene matches. Germline-derived CDR1 and CDR2 are TSWWSYY and QGS. CDR3 length: 20 amino acids. DNA for the CDR3: TGTGCTCTTGGGGAAGGAGCGCCCTTACGTCCGGGGGATACAGTCGATAAACTCATCTTT. It specifies CALGEGAPLRPGDTVDKLIF.

In this sample, this clone turned up a few times. Since a far larger clone is one base different, this is likely a read error. Additional DNA sequences in this sample encode the identical CDR3. The J gene is TRDJ1, the V gene TRDV3; D remains unclear. TCRdb does not report a J gene; here it was assigned by matching the DNA to germline references. Looked up from germline, CDR1 is TVYSNPD and CDR2 is GDNSRS (reference sequence). The CDR3 has 12 amino acids. The DNA for the CDR3 is TGTGCCCTCCTGTGGTACACTGATAAACTCATCTTT. Amino acid sequence: CALLWYTDKLIF.